These T cell receptor beta chains were read from a single sample in a study of CD8+ T cells in alopecia areata. Clones were read by immunoSEQ multiplex PCR, and TCRdb kept only the in-frame ones, dropping some. The repertoire has roughly 250,000 clones, 67% of them found once; the top ten carry more than 0.95%. The material sequenced was CD4+ T cells sorted from blood, taken at week 0. These receptors all come from a human donor with alopecia areata. Each CDR3 is given with its conserved first and last residue. Fields, in order: CDR3 DNA, CDR3 protein, J gene, clone size, D gene, V gene. A D gene is named only where the DNA matches it firmly. Clone size, where shown, is once, few, many, or a class for clones that have expanded.

TGTGCCAGCAGCTCAGGACCCACCTCCTACAATGAGCAGTTCTTC CASSSGPTSYNEQFF TRBJ2-1 . . TRBV5-6
TGTGCCTGGAGTGTACTTGGAGAGACCCAGTACTTC CAWSVLGETQYF TRBJ2-5 . . TRBV30
TGTGCCAGCAGCTTAGGGGGGACACCCTACGAGCAGTACTTC CASSLGGTPYEQYF TRBJ2-7 . . TRBV7-8
TGTGCCAGCAGCTTCCGGCACTCAGGTACCCAGTACTTC CASSFRHSGTQYF TRBJ2-5 . . TRBV11-2
TGCGCCAGCAGCGGGCACTACGAGCAGTACTTC CASSGHYEQYF TRBJ2-7 . . TRBV5-1
TGTGCCAGCAGACAGGGGACCCGGGGCTACACCTTC CASRQGTRGYTF TRBJ1-2 . TRBD1 TRBV2
TGTGCCTGGAGTTTGGGGACGGCACCTAGCACAGATACGCAGTATTTT CAWSLGTAPSTDTQYF TRBJ2-3 . . TRBV30
TGTGCCAGCAGCTTCTTCCGGGTTGGCTACACCTTC CASSFFRVGYTF TRBJ1-2 . . TRBV7-2
TGTGCCAGCAGCTTTGGGGCCCAAACCTACGAGCAGTACTTC CASSFGAQTYEQYF TRBJ2-7 . . TRBV7-2
TGTGCCAGCAGCCATAACGGGACCCTGGGACGGACGCAGTATTTT CASSHNGTLGRTQYF TRBJ2-3 . . TRBV7-9
TGCAGCGTTGAGGAAGGAAACACCATATATTTT CSVEEGNTIYF TRBJ1-3 . . TRBV29-1
TGTGCCAGCAGTCCCCCAGGGACCTGGAACACTGAAGCTTTCTTT CASSPPGTWNTEAFF TRBJ1-1 few . TRBV6-5
TGTGCCAGCAGTTACTCACCAGGGTCCAGCTCCTACGAGCAGTACTTC CASSYSPGSSSYEQYF TRBJ2-7 . . TRBV6-5
TGTGCCAGCAGCTTAAAGGGTCCTACGCAGTATTTT CASSLKGPTQYF TRBJ2-3 . . TRBV7-9
TGTGCCAGCAGCCAAGATCTGGGTTCTGTCAATTCACCCCTCCACTTT CASSQDLGSVNSPLHF TRBJ1-6 many . TRBV14
TGTGCCACCAGCAGAGATCTAGAGTACAATGAGCAGTTCTTC CATSRDLEYNEQFF TRBJ2-1 . . TRBV15
TGTGCCAGCAGCTCGACAGGGAGGACTGAAGCTTTCTTT CASSSTGRTEAFF TRBJ1-1 . TRBD1 TRBV11-1
TGTGCCTGGAGCGGACAGGGGGATTCACCCCTCCACTTT CAWSGQGDSPLHF TRBJ1-6 . TRBD1 TRBV30
TGTGCCACCAGCAGAGATGGACAGTACGAGCAGTACTTC CATSRDGQYEQYF TRBJ2-7 . . TRBV15
TGTGCCAGCAGCTCTGGGGCCAACGTCCTGACTTTC CASSSGANVLTF TRBJ2-6 . . TRBV9
TGTGCCCCCGTTCGTGGTTTTGGCAATGAGCAGTTCTTC CAPVRGFGNEQFF TRBJ2-1 . . TRBV5-8
TGTGCCAGCAGCGTAGTTTCGGGGTGGGGCTATGGCTACACCTTC CASSVVSGWGYGYTF TRBJ1-2 . . TRBV9
TGTGCCTGGAGCCCTCGACTAGCCTTCACAGATACGCAGTATTTT CAWSPRLAFTDTQYF TRBJ2-3 . TRBD2 TRBV30
TGTGCCTGGAGTGCCTCGGGGAACACTGAAGCTTTCTTT CAWSASGNTEAFF TRBJ1-1 . . TRBV30
TGTGCCAGCAGTTTCTCCTTAGAGACCCAGTACTTC CASSFSLETQYF TRBJ2-5 . . TRBV6-6
TGCGCCAGCAGCCAAGATGGAAGAGGGGCTGATGGCTACACCTTC CASSQDGRGADGYTF TRBJ1-2 . . TRBV4-3
TGTGCCAGCAGCTTATCAGTGGATCAGCCCCAGCATTTT CASSLSVDQPQHF TRBJ1-5 . . TRBV7-9